Listed below are T cell receptor beta chains from one sample, sequenced in a study of blood T cell repertoires in COVID-19. Clones were read by immunoSEQ multiplex PCR, and TCRdb kept only the in-frame ones, dropping some. The data hold roughly 160,000 clones, with about 88% observed a single time. The specimen sequenced was peripheral blood. The source is a middle-aged man with acute or convalescent COVID-19. Both conserved end residues are part of each CDR3. D genes are given only for firm matches. Some rows have no size entry. The others give once, few or many, or a class for an expanded clone.

cdr3_aa cdr3_nt j_call clone_size v_call d_call
CASSQEVAQPYEQYF TGCGCCAGCAGCCAAGAGGTAGCTCAGCCCTACGAGCAGTACTTC TRBJ2-7 NA TRBV4-1 NA
CAWSVRQGSGETQYF TGTGCCTGGAGTGTACGACAGGGGTCGGGAGAGACCCAGTACTTC TRBJ2-5 NA TRBV30 TRBD1
CASSATGDFGGELFF TGTGCCAGCAGCGCAACCGGGGACTTTGGAGGGGAGCTGTTTTTT TRBJ2-2 NA TRBV9 NA
CAWRTGVDGYTF TGTGCCTGGAGAACAGGGGTGGATGGCTACACCTTC TRBJ1-2 NA TRBV30 TRBD1
CASSQLAVSSYNEQFF TGTGCCAGCAGCCAACTAGCCGTCAGCTCCTACAATGAGCAGTTCTTC TRBJ2-1 NA TRBV28 NA
CASSPEAQNTEAFF TGTGCCAGCAGCCCTGAGGCGCAGAACACTGAAGCTTTCTTT TRBJ1-1 NA TRBV11-1 NA
CASSYSEVGDTEAFF TGTGCCAGCAGTTACTCGGAGGTGGGTGACACTGAAGCTTTCTTT TRBJ1-1 NA TRBV6-6 NA
CATRVDSSSGANVLTF TGTGCCACCAGGGTGGACTCCTCCTCTGGGGCCAACGTCCTGACTTTC TRBJ2-6 many TRBV28 NA
CASSEAFRGSLYNEQFF TGTGCCAGCAGTGAAGCGTTTAGGGGGAGCCTCTACAATGAGCAGTTCTTC TRBJ2-1 many TRBV6-1 NA
CASSYLFSGNTIYF TGTGCCAGCAGTTATCTCTTCTCTGGAAACACCATATATTTT TRBJ1-3 NA TRBV6-2/TRBV6-3 NA
CATCWGVGNTEAFF TGTGCCACCTGTTGGGGGGTCGGGAACACTGAAGCTTTCTTT TRBJ1-1 NA TRBV6-5 NA
CASSELGVSNQPQHF TGTGCCAGCAGTGAATTAGGGGTTAGCAATCAGCCCCAGCATTTT TRBJ1-5 NA TRBV6-1 NA
CASSNSFRGNTEAFF TGTGCCAGTAGTAATTCCTTCAGGGGGAACACTGAAGCTTTCTTT TRBJ1-1 NA TRBV19 NA
CASSRQGTNEKLFF TGTGCCAGCAGCAGACAGGGAACTAATGAAAAACTGTTTTTT TRBJ1-4 NA TRBV2 TRBD1
CASSLAGGNQPQHF TGTGCCAGCAGCTTAGCCGGAGGCAATCAGCCCCAGCATTTT TRBJ1-5 NA TRBV7-2 NA
CSAVRRQNTEAFF TGCAGCGCGGTAAGGCGGCAGAACACTGAAGCTTTCTTT TRBJ1-1 NA TRBV29-1 NA
CASSGGTPYEQYF TGTGCCTCTAGCGGGGGTACCCCCTACGAGCAGTACTTC TRBJ2-7 NA TRBV5-4 TRBD2
CASSVGEGRGYTF TGTGCCAGCTCCGTCGGGGAAGGGCGGGGCTACACCTTC TRBJ1-2 once TRBV7-3 NA
CASSLQQGYEQYF TGTGCCAGCAGCCTACAACAGGGTTACGAGCAGTACTTC TRBJ2-7 NA TRBV7-3 NA
CASSPTRQGTGELFF TGTGCCAGCAGCCCAACCCGTCAGGGTACCGGGGAGCTGTTTTTT TRBJ2-2 NA TRBV7-3 NA
CARTLRLRTGSFLHGYTF TGTGCCAGAACCCTAAGGCTTCGGACAGGGAGCTTCTTACATGGCTACACCTTC TRBJ1-2 NA TRBV5-3 TRBD1
CASSQAGANQPQHF TGCGCCAGCAGCCAAGCTGGGGCTAATCAGCCCCAGCATTTT TRBJ1-5 few TRBV4-1 NA
CASTGSNEQFF TGTGCCAGCACAGGGTCCAATGAGCAGTTCTTC TRBJ2-1 NA TRBV12-3/TRBV12-4 NA
CASSQGQTVTYNSPLHF TGCGCCAGCAGCCAAGGACAGACAGTGACCTATAATTCACCCCTCCACTTT TRBJ1-6 NA TRBV4-1 NA
CASSEEGGGNQPQHF TGTGCCAGCAGTGAGGAGGGCGGGGGCAATCAGCCCCAGCATTTT TRBJ1-5 NA TRBV2 NA
CASSVEPRVSGYTF TGTGCCAGCAGCGTAGAGCCCAGGGTTTCTGGCTACACCTTC TRBJ1-2 NA TRBV9 NA
CASSHDRGTDTQYF TGCGCCAGCAGCCATGACAGGGGGACAGATACGCAGTATTTT TRBJ2-3 NA TRBV4-3 TRBD1
CASSSGFNTEAFF TGTGCCAGCAGCTCAGGGTTTAACACTGAAGCTTTCTTT TRBJ1-1 NA TRBV7-3 NA
CASSPPRAGGFTDTQYF TGTGCCAGCAGTCCCCCTCGGGCGGGGGGGTTCACAGATACGCAGTATTTT TRBJ2-3 once TRBV7-9 TRBD2
CASSLYQVRGGNEQYF TGTGCCAGCAGTTTATATCAGGTGCGGGGGGGCAACGAGCAGTACTTC TRBJ2-7 NA TRBV28 TRBD2
CASTWTGGLREQYF TGTGCCAGCACGTGGACAGGGGGGCTAAGGGAGCAGTACTTC TRBJ2-7 NA TRBV27 TRBD1
CASKTLRGLYGYTF TGTGCCAGCAAGACTCTCAGGGGTCTCTATGGCTACACCTTC TRBJ1-2 NA TRBV6-6 NA
CASSYGGVAYGYTF TGTGCCAGCAGTTACGGAGGGGTGGCCTATGGCTACACCTTC TRBJ1-2 NA TRBV6-5 NA
CASSPGGQRGYTF TGTGCCAGCAGCCCCGGGGGGCAACGTGGCTACACCTTC TRBJ1-2 NA TRBV5-4 NA
CSASTLAGVIYEQYF TGCAGTGCTAGTACGCTAGCGGGGGTGATCTACGAGCAGTACTTC TRBJ2-7 NA TRBV20-1 TRBD2
CASSDLTTGDNEQFF TGTGCCAGCAGTGACTTAACCACAGGCGACAATGAGCAGTTCTTC TRBJ2-1 NA TRBV6-4 NA
CASSDFGGKLFF TGTGCCAGCAGTGATTTCGGCGGAAAACTGTTTTTT TRBJ1-4 NA TRBV25-1 NA
CASSLLKDGHYEQYF TGCGCCAGCAGCTTGTTAAAGGATGGGCACTACGAGCAGTACTTC TRBJ2-7 few TRBV5-1 NA
CASSQAQGQTYEQYF TGTGCCAGCAGCCAAGCCCAGGGGCAAACCTACGAGCAGTACTTC TRBJ2-7 NA TRBV4-2 NA
CASSYQAGGLGETQYF TGTGCCAGCAGTTACCAAGCGGGGGGATTAGGAGAGACCCAGTACTTC TRBJ2-5 NA TRBV6-5 TRBD2
CASSLPTDYGYTF TGTGCCAGCAGCCTGCCTACGGACTATGGCTACACCTTC TRBJ1-2 NA TRBV4-2 NA
CASSAGETGGSQPQHF TGTGCCAGCAGTGCGGGGGAAACCGGAGGAAGTCAGCCCCAGCATTTT TRBJ1-5 NA TRBV6-4 NA
CASSKGRGGEGPAEAFF TGTGCCAGCAGCAAAGGAAGAGGGGGCGAAGGTCCTGCTGAAGCTTTCTTT TRBJ1-1 NA TRBV21-1 NA
CASSLGGRGRETQYF TGTGCCAGCAGCTTAGGTGGTCGGGGTCGAGAGACCCAGTACTTC TRBJ2-5 NA TRBV7-2 NA
CASRGGLNEQFF TGTGCCAGCCGCGGGGGTCTCAATGAGCAGTTCTTC TRBJ2-1 NA TRBV7-2 TRBD2
CASSNWELDYGYTF TGTGCCAGTAGTAACTGGGAACTAGATTATGGCTACACCTTC TRBJ1-2 NA TRBV19 NA
CASSPNPAGDTEAFF TGTGCCAGCAGTCCAAACCCGGCGGGGGACACTGAAGCTTTCTTT TRBJ1-1 NA TRBV6-5 NA
CASRKGQESYEQYF TGTGCCAGCAGAAAGGGACAGGAGTCCTACGAGCAGTACTTC TRBJ2-7 NA TRBV6-5 TRBD1
CASSLNGGGAVNEQFF TGCGCCAGCAGCTTGAATGGCGGGGGGGCCGTCAATGAGCAGTTCTTC TRBJ2-1 NA TRBV5-1 TRBD2
CASSVNPGSPFEQFF TGTGCCAGCAGCGTAAACCCCGGTAGCCCTTTTGAGCAGTTCTTC TRBJ2-1 NA TRBV9 NA
CATSGGKTGGSNQPQHF TGTGCCACTTCCGGGGGGAAGACAGGCGGTAGCAATCAGCCCCAGCATTTT TRBJ1-5 NA TRBV10-3 NA
CASSQGQGRAFF TGTGCCAGCAGCCAAGGGCAGGGCAGGGCTTTCTTT TRBJ1-1 NA TRBV3-1/TRBV3-2 NA
CASSLDGQGNTEAFF TGTGCCAGCAGCTTAGATGGACAGGGGAATACTGAAGCTTTCTTT TRBJ1-1 NA TRBV7-6 TRBD1
CASSQSGTAAYGYTF TGCGCCAGCAGCCAGTCCGGGACAGCAGCTTATGGCTACACCTTC TRBJ1-2 once TRBV4-1 TRBD1
CASSRTNGGRDTQYF TGTGCCAGCAGCCGAACAAACGGGGGGAGGGATACGCAGTATTTT TRBJ2-3 NA TRBV3-1/TRBV3-2 TRBD2
CAWRRTGTNSPLHF TGTGCCTGGAGAAGGACAGGGACTAATTCACCCCTCCACTTT TRBJ1-6 NA TRBV30 TRBD1
CASSLTLPEGYTF TGTGCCAGCAGTTTAACCCTCCCCGAGGGCTACACCTTC TRBJ1-2 NA TRBV28 NA
CASSIQGAGANVLTF TGCGCCAGCAGCATACAGGGAGCTGGGGCCAACGTCCTGACTTTC TRBJ2-6 NA TRBV5-1 NA